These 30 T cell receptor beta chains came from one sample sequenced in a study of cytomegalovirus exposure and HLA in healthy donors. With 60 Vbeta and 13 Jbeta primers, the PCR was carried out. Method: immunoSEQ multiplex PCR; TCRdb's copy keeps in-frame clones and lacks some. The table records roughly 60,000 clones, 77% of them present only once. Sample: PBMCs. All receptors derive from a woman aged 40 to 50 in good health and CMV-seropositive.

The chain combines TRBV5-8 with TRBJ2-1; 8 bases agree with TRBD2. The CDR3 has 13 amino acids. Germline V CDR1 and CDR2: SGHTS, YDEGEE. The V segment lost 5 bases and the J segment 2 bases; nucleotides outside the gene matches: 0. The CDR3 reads CASRREAYNEQFF. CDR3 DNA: TGTGCCAGCAGGCGGGAGGCCTACAATGAGCAGTTCTTC.

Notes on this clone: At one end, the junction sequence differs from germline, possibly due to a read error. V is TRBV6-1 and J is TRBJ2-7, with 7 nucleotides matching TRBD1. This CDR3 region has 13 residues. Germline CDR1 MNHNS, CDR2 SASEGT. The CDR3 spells CATYGGQTYVQYF. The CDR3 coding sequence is TGTGCCACCTATGGGGGACAGACCTACGTGCAGTACTTC.

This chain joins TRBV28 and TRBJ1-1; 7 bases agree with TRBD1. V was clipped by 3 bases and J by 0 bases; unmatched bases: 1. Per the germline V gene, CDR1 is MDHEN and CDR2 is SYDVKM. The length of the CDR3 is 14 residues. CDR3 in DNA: TGTGCCAGCAGTTTCGGGACAGTGAACACTGAAGCTTTCTTT. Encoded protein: CASSFGTVNTEAFF.

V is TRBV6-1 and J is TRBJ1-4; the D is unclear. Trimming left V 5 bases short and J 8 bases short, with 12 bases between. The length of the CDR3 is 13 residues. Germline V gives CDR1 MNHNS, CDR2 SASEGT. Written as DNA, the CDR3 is TGTGCCAGCAGTTGGCCCCCCAAGGAAAAACTGTTTTTT. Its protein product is CASSWPPKEKLFF.

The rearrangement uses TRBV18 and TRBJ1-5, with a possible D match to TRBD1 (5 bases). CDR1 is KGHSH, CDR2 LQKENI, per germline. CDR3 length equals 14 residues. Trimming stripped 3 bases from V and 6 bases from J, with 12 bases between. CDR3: CASSPPGGGQPQHF. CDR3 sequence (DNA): TGTGCCAGCTCACCCCCGGGGGGAGGTCAGCCCCAGCATTTT.

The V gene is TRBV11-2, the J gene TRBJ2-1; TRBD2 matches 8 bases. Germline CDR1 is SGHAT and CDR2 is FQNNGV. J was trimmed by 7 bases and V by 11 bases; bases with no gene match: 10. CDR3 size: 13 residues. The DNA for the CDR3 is TGTGCCTGTGGACTAGCCCTCTCAAATGAGCAGTTCTTC. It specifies CACGLALSNEQFF.

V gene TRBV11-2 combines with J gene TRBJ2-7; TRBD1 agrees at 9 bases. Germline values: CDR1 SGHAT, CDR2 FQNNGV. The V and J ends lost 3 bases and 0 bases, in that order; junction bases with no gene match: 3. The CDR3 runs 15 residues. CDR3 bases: TGTGCCAGCAGCTTGGGACAGGGATTCTCCTACGAGCAGTACTTC. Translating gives CASSLGQGFSYEQYF.

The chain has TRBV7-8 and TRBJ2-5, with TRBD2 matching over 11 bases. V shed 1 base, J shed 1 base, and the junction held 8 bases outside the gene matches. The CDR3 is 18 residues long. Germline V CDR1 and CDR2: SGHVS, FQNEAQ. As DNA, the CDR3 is TGTGCCAGCAGCTTAGGGCTAGCGGGGGGACGGCTCCAAGAGACCCAGTACTTC. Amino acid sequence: CASSLGLAGGRLQETQYF.

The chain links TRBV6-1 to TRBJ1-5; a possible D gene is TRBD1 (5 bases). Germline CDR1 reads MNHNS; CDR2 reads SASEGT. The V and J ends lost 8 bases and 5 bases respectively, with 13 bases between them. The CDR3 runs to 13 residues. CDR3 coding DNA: TGTGCCAGCCAAGGGGTAAATTATCAGCCCCAGCATTTT. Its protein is CASQGVNYQPQHF.

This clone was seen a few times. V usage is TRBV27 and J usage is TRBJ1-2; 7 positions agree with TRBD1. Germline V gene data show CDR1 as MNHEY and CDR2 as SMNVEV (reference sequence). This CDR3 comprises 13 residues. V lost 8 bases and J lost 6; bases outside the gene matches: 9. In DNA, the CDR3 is TGTGCCAGCGGCCGGACAGGTAATGATGGCTACACCTTC. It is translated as CASGRTGNDGYTF.

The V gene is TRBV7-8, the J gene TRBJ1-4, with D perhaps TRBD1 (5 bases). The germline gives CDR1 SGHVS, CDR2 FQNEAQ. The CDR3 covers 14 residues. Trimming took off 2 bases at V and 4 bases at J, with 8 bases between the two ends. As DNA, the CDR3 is TGTGCCAGCAGCTTAACAGGTTATAATGAAAAACTGTTTTTT. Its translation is CASSLTGYNEKLFF. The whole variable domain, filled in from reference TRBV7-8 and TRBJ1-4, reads GAGVSQSPRYKVAKRGQDVALRCDPISGHVSLFWYQQALGQGPEFLTYFQNEAQLDKSGLPSDRFFAERPEGSVSTLKIQRTQQEDSAVYLCASSLTGYNEKLFFGSGTQLSVL.

DNA of the CDR3: TGTGCCACCAAGACAGGAAGGGTTTACGAGCAGTACTTC. Protein sequence: CATKTGRVYEQYF. The genes are TRBV6-5 and TRBJ2-7; weak D call: TRBD1 (6 bases). V dropped 10 bases and J dropped 4 bases, with 17 bases sitting between them. CDR1 is MNHEY and CDR2 is SVGAGI in the germline V gene. The CDR3 is made up of 13 amino acids.

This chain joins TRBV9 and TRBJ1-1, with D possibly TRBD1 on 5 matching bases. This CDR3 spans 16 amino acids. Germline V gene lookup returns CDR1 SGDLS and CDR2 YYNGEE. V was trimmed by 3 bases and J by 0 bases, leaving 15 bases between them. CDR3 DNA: TGTGCCAGCAGCGAAGGGACTGTTCTAATGAACACTGAAGCTTTCTTT. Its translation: CASSEGTVLMNTEAFF.

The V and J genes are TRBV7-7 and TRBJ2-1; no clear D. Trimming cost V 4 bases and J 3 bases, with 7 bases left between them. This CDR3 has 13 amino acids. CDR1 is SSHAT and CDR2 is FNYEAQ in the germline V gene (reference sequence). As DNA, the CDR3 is TGTGCCAGCAGCTACAGTCGCTACAATGAGCAGTTCTTC. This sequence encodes CASSYSRYNEQFF.

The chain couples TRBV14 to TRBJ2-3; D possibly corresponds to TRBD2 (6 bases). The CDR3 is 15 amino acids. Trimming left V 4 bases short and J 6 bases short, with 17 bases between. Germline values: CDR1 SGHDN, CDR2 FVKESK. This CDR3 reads CASSLRAGKGDTQYF. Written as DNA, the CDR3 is TGTGCCAGCAGCCTCCGGGCGGGGAAGGGCGATACGCAGTATTTT.

CDR3 DNA: TGTGCCAGCACCCGGGACAGGGGGCCTGATACGCAGTATTTT. Its translation: CASTRDRGPDTQYF. This rearrangement joins TRBV11-2 to TRBJ2-3; 12 nucleotides line up with TRBD1. Losses at the gene ends were 7 bases for V and 6 bases for J; bases not matched to a gene: 5. Per germline, CDR1 SGHAT and CDR2 FQNNGV. This CDR3 region has 14 residues.

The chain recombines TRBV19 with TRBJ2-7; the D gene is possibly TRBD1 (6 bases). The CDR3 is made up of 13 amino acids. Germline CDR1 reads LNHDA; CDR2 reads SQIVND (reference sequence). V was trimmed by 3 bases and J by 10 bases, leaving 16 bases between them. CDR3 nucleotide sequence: TGTGCCAGTAGTATTGACAGGAGCTACGGTCAGTACTTC. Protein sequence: CASSIDRSYGQYF.

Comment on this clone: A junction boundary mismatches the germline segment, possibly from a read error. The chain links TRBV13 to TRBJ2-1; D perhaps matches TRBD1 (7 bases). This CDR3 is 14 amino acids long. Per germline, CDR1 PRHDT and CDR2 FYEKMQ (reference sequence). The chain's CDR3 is CASSLGYRGGEQFF. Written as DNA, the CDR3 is TGTGCCAGCAGCCTAGGGTACAGGGGAGGTGAGCAGTTCTTC.

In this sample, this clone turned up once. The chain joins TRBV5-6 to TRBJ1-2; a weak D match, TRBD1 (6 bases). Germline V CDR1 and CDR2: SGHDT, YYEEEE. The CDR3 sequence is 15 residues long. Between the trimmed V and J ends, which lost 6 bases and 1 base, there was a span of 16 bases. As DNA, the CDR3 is TGTGCCAGCAACCCCGGGACACTACTTAACTATGGCTACACCTTC. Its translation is CASNPGTLLNYGYTF.

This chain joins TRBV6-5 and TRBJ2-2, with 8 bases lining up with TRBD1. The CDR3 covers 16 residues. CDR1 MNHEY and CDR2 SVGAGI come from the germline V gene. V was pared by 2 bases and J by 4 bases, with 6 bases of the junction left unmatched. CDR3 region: CASSYPRQGSTGELFF. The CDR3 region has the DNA TGTGCCAGCAGTTACCCAAGACAGGGGAGCACCGGGGAGCTGTTTTTT.

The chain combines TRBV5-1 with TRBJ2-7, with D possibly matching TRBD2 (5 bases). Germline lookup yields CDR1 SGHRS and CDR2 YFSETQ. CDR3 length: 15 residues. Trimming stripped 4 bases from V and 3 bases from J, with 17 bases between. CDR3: CASSPPGPTNYEQYF. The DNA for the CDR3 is TGCGCCAGCAGCCCCCCGGGCCCGACTAACTACGAGCAGTACTTC.

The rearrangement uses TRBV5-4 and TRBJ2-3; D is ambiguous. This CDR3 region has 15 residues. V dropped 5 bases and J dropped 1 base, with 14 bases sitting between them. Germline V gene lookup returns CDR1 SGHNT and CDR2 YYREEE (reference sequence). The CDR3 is CASSLRAMGTDTQYF. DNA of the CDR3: TGTGCCAGCAGTCTCCGCGCCATGGGCACAGATACGCAGTATTTT. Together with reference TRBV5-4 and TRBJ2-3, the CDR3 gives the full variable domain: ETGVTQSPTHLIKTRGQQVTLRCSSQSGHNTVSWYQQALGQGPQFIFQYYREEENGRGNFPPRFSGLQFPNYSSELNVNALELDDSALYLCASSLRAMGTDTQYFGPGTRLTVL.

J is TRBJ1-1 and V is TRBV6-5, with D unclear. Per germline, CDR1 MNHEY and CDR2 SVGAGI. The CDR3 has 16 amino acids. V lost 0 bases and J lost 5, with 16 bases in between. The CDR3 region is CASSYSYEGPGTEAFF. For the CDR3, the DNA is TGTGCCAGCAGTTACTCGTATGAAGGGCCGGGGACTGAAGCTTTCTTT.

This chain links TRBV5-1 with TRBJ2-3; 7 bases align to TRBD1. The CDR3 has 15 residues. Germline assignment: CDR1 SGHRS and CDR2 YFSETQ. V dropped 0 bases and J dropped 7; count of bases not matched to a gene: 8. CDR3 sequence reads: CASSLEGAIMNTQYF. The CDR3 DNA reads TGCGCCAGCAGCTTGGAGGGGGCTATCATGAATACGCAGTATTTT.

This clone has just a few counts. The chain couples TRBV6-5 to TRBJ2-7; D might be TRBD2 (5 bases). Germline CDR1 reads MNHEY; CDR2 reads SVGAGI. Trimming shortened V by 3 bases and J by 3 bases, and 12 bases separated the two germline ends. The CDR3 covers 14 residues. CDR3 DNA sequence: TGTGCCAGCAGTTATGGGGTAGGGAGCTACGAGCAGTACTTC. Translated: CASSYGVGSYEQYF.

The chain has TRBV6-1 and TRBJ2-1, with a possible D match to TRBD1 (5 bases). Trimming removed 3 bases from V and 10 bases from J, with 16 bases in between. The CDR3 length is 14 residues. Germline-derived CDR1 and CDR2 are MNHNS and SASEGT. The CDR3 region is CASSEQGGDREQFF. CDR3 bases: TGTGCCAGCAGTGAGCAGGGTGGGGATCGGGAGCAGTTCTTC.

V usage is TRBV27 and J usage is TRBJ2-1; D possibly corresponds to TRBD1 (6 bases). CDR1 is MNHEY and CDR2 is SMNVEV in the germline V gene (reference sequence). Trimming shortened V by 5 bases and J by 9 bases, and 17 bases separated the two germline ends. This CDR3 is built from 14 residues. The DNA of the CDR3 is TGTGCCAGCAGTCTACAGGGTCGGGGCTTTGAGCAGTTCTTC. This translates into CASSLQGRGFEQFF.

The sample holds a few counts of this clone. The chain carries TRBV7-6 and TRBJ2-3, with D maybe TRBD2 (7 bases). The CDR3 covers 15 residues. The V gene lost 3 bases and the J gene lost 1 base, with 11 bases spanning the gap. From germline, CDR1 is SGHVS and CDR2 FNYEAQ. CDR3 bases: TGTGCCAGCAGCTTGGCGGGGGCCCGCACAGATACGCAGTATTTT. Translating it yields CASSLAGARTDTQYF.

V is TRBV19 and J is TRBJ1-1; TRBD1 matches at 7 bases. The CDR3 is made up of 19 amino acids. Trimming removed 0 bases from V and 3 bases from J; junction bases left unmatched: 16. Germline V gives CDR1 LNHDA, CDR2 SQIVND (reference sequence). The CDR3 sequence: CASSIDRTGLGLLDTEAFF. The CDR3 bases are TGTGCCAGTAGTATAGACCGGACAGGTCTCGGGCTCTTGGACACTGAAGCTTTCTTT.

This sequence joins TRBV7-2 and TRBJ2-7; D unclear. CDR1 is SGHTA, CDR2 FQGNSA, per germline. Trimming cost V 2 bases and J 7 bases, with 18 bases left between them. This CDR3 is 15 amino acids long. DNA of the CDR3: TGTGCCAGCAGCTTATCTTCTGAGATGCTCGGGGAGCAGTACTTC. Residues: CASSLSSEMLGEQYF.